Listed below are T cell receptor beta chains from one sample, sequenced in a study of T cell repertoires in cytomegalovirus infection. One entry per CDR3 protein, called by TCRdb with MiXCR from the reads. The sample has more than 150,000 distinct CDR3 sequences, about a sixth seen once. Sequenced sample: CD8+ T cells from PBMCs. Every receptor here comes from a human donor in good health (CMV status not recorded). Some clones in this sample may be carry-over from other donors' samples. CDR3s include the opening cysteine and the closing phenylalanine or tryptophan. The order of the fields is V gene, J gene, CDR3 protein.

>TRBV19|TRBJ2-1
CASSMRAAEYNEQFF
>TRBV5-6|TRBJ2-3
CASSLYLDTQYF
>TRBV27|TRBJ2-1
CASSLPSSDGEQFF
>TRBV12-5|TRBJ2-3
CASGLTGTSYTDTQYF
>TRBV7-8|TRBJ2-7
CASSFPSRGPSYEQYF
>TRBV27|TRBJ2-1
CASSLLGQGADEQFF
>TRBV7-2|TRBJ1-2
CASIPKGVQTNYGYTF
>TRBV2|TRBJ2-7
CASRDRGTYEQYF
>TRBV7-6|TRBJ2-7
CASSLGGATGPREQYF
>TRBV6-2/TRBV6-3|TRBJ1-6
CASSWISPVDYNSPLHF
>TRBV7-6|TRBJ1-1
CASSSSGEIKAFF
>TRBV7-2|TRBJ2-7
CASRQQASYEQYF
>TRBV28|TRBJ2-7
CASSFDSTGEIFYEQYF
>TRBV7-6|TRBJ2-1
CASSPKGDRHEQFF
>TRBV20-1|TRBJ2-3
CSAPSRDTDTQYF
>TRBV7-2|TRBJ2-7
CASSTHLRQGSFHEQYF
>TRBV12-5|TRBJ2-3
CASGLVLTGTSGVEGQYF
>TRBV7-6|TRBJ2-1
CASSLGPGFNEQFF
>TRBV7-2|TRBJ1-5
CASSWGVYSNQPQHF
>TRBV4-2|TRBJ2-1
CASSQELKLDEQFF
>TRBV7-3|TRBJ1-2
CASSLKAGDYGYTF
>TRBV9|TRBJ2-1
CASSVASLASHNEQFF
>TRBV27|TRBJ1-2
CATFTGRANYGYTF
>TRBV11-3|TRBJ2-2
CASSPRVGENTGELFF
>TRBV7-6|TRBJ2-7
CASSLVAGAQSEQYF
>TRBV14|TRBJ2-7
CASSQENSPTTYEQYF
>TRBV7-9|TRBJ2-1
CASSLLLALPDDEQFF
>TRBV7-9|TRBJ1-1
CASSYGTASEAFF
>TRBV7-2|TRBJ2-5
CASSPPGSETQYF